Below are 7 T cell receptor beta chains sequenced from a single sample in a study of T cell responses to AZD1222 COVID-19 vaccine. Profiled with immunoSEQ multiplex PCR; TCRdb holds only in-frame clones, not every one. The sample gives about 130,000 clones, approximately 87% of which show up once; 8% to 13% is in the top ten. This specimen was peripheral blood, taken on day 0 of AZD1222 vaccination. These receptor sequences come from an adult in good health.

On this clone: At the DNA level, this CDR3 is encoded by other sequences in the same sample as well. This chain links TRBV5-1 with TRBJ1-1; no reliable D call. The germline CDR1 and CDR2 sequences are SGHRS and YFSETQ. Deletions cut 0 bases from V and 0 bases from J, with 3 bases between. This CDR3 is 13 amino acids long. The CDR3 region has the DNA TGCGCCAGCAGCTTGGGTCTGAACACTGAAGCTTTCTTT. This encodes CASSLGLNTEAFF. The whole variable domain, filled in from reference TRBV5-1 and TRBJ1-1, reads KAGVTQTPRYLIKTRGQQVTLSCSPISGHRSVSWYQQTPGQGLQFLFEYFSETQRNKGNFPGRFSGRQFSNSRSEMNVSTLELGDSALYLCASSLGLNTEAFFGQGTRLTVV.

The chain recombines TRBV7-8 with TRBJ2-5; 12 bases line up with TRBD2. The germline gives CDR1 SGHVS, CDR2 FQNEAQ. Germline trimming cut 1 base from V and 3 bases from J; bases unmatched to any gene: 9. This CDR3 has 18 amino acids. The CDR3, as DNA: TGTGCCAGCAGCTTAGTAGGGCTAGCGGGAGGGTTAGAAGAGACCCAGTACTTC. It yields the protein CASSLVGLAGGLEETQYF.

The chain carries TRBV29-1 and TRBJ2-3; no definite D call. Germline loops: CDR1 SQVTM, CDR2 ANQGSEA. CDR3 size: 12 residues. The V end was cut by 4 bases, the J end by 0 bases, with 5 bases between. The chain's CDR3 is CSVGFSTDTQYF. CDR3 coding DNA: TGCAGCGTTGGCTTTAGCACAGATACGCAGTATTTT.

This chain joins TRBV10-1 and TRBJ2-2; D not certain. The germline gives CDR1 WNHNN, CDR2 SYGVQD (reference sequence). The CDR3 runs to 14 residues. The V end was cut by 2 bases, the J end by 0 bases, with 4 bases between. CDR3 bases: TGCGCCAGCAGTGAGCGGCCGAACACCGGGGAGCTGTTTTTT. Translation gives CASSERPNTGELFF.

Points on this clone: Additional DNA sequences in this sample encode the identical CDR3. The chain uses TRBV5-1 and TRBJ1-1, with 7 bases identical to TRBD1. The CDR3 spans 14 residues. V lost 3 bases, J lost 1 base, and 3 bases stayed unmatched. Germline lookup yields CDR1 SGHRS and CDR2 YFSETQ. CDR3 protein: CASSWTGANTEAFF. The CDR3 nucleotides read TGCGCCAGCAGCTGGACAGGAGCGAACACTGAAGCTTTCTTT.

This rearrangement joins TRBV27 to TRBJ1-6, with TRBD1 matching over 8 bases. J lost 4 bases, V lost 3 bases, and 8 bases had no gene match. The germline V gene has CDR1 MNHEY and CDR2 SMNVEV (reference sequence). The CDR3 has 17 residues. CDR3 in DNA: TGTGCCAGCAGTTTTAAACAGGGGGGACCTTATAATTCACCCCTCCACTTT. Protein sequence: CASSFKQGGPYNSPLHF.

This chain uses TRBV29-1 with TRBJ2-3; either TRBD1 or TRBD2 may fit D (5 bases each). Germline V gives CDR1 SQVTM, CDR2 ANQGSEA. The ends were cut back, 4 bases at V and 1 base at J, with 9 bases in the middle. The CDR3 contains 13 residues. The CDR3 protein is CSVAGLRTDTQYF. In DNA form, the CDR3 reads TGCAGCGTTGCGGGGCTACGCACAGATACGCAGTATTTT.